Included here is one T cell receptor (beta chain) sequence, with context. Antigen unknown. The source of the sample is a study of T cells in Graves' hyperthyroidism and ophthalmopathy. Whole-study findings and limits: Among thyroid clonotypes expanded above 0.001, most also appeared in blood.

The investigators amplified TCR beta CDR3 regions from RNA transcripts. Carried out on the TCR CDR3, a first-round RT-PCR used the HTBI primer set. TCRdb used MiXCR to reprocess the multiplex PCR reads, holding one entry per CDR3 protein. Of about 92,000 distinct CDR3 sequences detected, around 52% appear once; the ten largest clones hold around 27%. Germline CDR1 reads LGHDT; CDR2 reads YNNKEL (reference sequence). V gave up 5 bases and J gave up 10 bases; unmatched junction bases: 7. The CDR3 covers 14 residues. The receptor comes from a middle-aged woman with Graves' hyperthyroidism. Sequenced input: blood. This chain connects TRBV3-1 to TRBJ1-6; 8 nucleotides agree with TRBD1. Written as DNA, the CDR3 is TGTGCCAGCAGCGACGGACAGGGACAATCACCCCTCCACTTT. Amino acids: CASSDGQGQSPLHF.